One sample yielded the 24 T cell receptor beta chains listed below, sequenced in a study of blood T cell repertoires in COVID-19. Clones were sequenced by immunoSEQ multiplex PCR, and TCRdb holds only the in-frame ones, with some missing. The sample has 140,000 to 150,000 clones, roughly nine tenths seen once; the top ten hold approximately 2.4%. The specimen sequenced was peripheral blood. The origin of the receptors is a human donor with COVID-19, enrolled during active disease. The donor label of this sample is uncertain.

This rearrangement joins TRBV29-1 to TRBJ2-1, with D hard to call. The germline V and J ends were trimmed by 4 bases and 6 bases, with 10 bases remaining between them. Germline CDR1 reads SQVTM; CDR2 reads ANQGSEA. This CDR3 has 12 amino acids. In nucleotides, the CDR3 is TGCAGCGTTGGGCCCCCGGGCAATGAGCAGTTCTTC. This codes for CSVGPPGNEQFF.

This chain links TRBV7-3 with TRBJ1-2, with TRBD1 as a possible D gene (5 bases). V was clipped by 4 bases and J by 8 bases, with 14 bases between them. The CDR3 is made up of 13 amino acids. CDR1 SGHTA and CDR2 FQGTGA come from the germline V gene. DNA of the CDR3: TGTGCCAGCAGCTCAGGCAGGGCGAGAGGCTACACCTTC. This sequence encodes CASSSGRARGYTF. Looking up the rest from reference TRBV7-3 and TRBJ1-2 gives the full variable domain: GAGVSQTPSNKVTEKGKYVELRCDPISGHTALYWYRQSLGQGPEFLIYFQGTGAADDSGLPNDRFFAVRPEGSVSTLKIQRTERGDSAVYLCASSSGRARGYTFGSGTRLTVV.

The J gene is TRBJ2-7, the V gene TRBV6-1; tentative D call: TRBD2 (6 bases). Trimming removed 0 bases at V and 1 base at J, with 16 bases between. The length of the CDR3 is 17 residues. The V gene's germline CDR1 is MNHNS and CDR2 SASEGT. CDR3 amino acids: CASSEALRGGRSYEQYF. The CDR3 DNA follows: TGTGCCAGCAGTGAAGCTCTTCGGGGAGGACGGTCCTACGAGCAGTACTTC.

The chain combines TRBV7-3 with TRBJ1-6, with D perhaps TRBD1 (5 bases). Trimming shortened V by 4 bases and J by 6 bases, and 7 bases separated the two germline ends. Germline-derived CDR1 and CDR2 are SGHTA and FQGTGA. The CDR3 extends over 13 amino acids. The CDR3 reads CASSYGGNSPLHF. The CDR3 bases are TGTGCCAGCAGCTACGGGGGTAATTCACCCCTCCACTTT.

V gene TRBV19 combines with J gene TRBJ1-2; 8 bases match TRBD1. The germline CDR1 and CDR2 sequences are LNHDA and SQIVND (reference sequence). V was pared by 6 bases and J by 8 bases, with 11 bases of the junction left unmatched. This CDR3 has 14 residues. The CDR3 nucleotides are TGTGCCAGTAGAGGTCGGCAGGGGGCACGAGGCTACACCTTC. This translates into CASRGRQGARGYTF.

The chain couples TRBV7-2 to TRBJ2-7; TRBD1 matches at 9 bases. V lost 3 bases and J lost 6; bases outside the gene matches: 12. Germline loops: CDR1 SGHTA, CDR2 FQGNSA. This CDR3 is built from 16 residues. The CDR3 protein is CASSFPWGQGRSEQYF. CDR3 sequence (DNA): TGTGCCAGCAGCTTCCCGTGGGGACAGGGCAGGAGCGAGCAGTACTTC.

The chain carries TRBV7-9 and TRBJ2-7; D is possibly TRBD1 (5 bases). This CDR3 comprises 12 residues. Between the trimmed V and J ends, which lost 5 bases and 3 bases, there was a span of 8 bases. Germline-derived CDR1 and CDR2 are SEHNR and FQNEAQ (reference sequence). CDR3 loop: CASSQGVYEQYF. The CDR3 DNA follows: TGTGCCAGCAGCCAAGGGGTCTACGAGCAGTACTTC.

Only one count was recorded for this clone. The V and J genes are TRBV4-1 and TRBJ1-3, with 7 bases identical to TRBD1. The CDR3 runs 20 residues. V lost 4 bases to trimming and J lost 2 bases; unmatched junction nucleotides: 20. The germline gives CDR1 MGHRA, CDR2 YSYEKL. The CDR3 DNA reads TGCGCCAGCAGCCCAGGAGCTAGATCATCCAGGGGGGAACCTGGAAACACCATATATTTT. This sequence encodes CASSPGARSSRGEPGNTIYF.

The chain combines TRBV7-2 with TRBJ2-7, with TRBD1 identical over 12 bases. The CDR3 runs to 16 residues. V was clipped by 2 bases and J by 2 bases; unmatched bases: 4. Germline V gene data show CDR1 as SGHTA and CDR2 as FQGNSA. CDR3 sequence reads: CASSLRDRGQTYEQYF. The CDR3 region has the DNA TGTGCCAGCAGCTTACGGGACAGGGGGCAGACCTACGAGCAGTACTTC.

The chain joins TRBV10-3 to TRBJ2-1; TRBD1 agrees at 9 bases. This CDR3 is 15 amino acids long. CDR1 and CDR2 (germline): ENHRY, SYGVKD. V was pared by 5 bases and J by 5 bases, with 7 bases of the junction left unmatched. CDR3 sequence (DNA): TGTGCCATCAGTTCCAGGACAGGGGTTAACAATGAGCAGTTCTTC. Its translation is CAISSRTGVNNEQFF.

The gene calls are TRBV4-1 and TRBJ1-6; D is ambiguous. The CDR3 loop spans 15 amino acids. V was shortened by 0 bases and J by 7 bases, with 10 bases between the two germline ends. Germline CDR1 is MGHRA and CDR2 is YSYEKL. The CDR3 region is CASSQEPLLNSPLHF. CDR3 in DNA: TGCGCCAGCAGCCAAGAACCCCTACTCAATTCACCCCTCCACTTT.

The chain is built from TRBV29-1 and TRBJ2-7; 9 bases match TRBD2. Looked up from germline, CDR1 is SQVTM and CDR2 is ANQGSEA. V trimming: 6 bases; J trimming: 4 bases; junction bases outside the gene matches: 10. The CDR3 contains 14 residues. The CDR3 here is CSVSRSSGEYEQYF. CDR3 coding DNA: TGCAGCGTCAGCAGGTCTAGCGGGGAGTACGAGCAGTACTTC.

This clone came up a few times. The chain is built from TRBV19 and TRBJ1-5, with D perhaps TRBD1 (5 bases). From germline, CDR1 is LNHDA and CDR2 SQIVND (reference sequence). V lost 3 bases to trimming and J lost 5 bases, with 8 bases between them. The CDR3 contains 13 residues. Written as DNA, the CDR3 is TGTGCCAGTAGTATCGACAGAGATCAGCCCCAGCATTTT. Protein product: CASSIDRDQPQHF.

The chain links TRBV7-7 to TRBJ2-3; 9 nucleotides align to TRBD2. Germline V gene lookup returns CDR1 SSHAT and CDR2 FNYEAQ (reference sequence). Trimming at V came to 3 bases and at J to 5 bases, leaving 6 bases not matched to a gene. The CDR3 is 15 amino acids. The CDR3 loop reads CASSLGAGGLDTQYF. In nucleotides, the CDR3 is TGTGCCAGCAGCTTGGGGGCGGGGGGGCTAGATACGCAGTATTTT.

For the CDR3, the DNA is TGTGCCAGCAGTCGACTAGCGCACGAAGGCGATACGCAGTATTTT. This encodes CASSRLAHEGDTQYF. V usage is TRBV6-2 or TRBV6-3 and J usage is TRBJ2-3; TRBD2 matches 8 bases. Unmatched junction bases numbered 10, after V lost 5 bases and J lost 6 bases. CDR1 MNHEY and CDR2 SVGEGT come from the germline V gene. CDR3 length: 15 residues.

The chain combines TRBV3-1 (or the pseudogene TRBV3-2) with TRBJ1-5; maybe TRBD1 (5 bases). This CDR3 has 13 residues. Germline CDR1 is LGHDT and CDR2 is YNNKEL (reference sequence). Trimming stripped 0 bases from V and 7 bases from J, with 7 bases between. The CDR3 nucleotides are TGTGCCAGCAGCCAAGACAGGGAACAGCCCCAGCATTTT. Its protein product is CASSQDREQPQHF.

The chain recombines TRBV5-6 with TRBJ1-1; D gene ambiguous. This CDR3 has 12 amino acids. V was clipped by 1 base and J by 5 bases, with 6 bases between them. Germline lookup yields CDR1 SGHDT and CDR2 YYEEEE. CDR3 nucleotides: TGTGCCAGCAGCTTGTCTCGTACTGAAGCTTTCTTT. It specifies CASSLSRTEAFF.

CDR3 sequence: CAISEYRGTYEQYF. The CDR3, as DNA: TGTGCCATCAGTGAATACAGGGGTACCTACGAGCAGTACTTC. The genes are TRBV10-3 and TRBJ2-7; 7 nucleotides match TRBD1. The CDR3 runs 14 residues. Germline lookup yields CDR1 ENHRY and CDR2 SYGVKD. V dropped 3 bases and J dropped 2; count of bases not matched to a gene: 4.

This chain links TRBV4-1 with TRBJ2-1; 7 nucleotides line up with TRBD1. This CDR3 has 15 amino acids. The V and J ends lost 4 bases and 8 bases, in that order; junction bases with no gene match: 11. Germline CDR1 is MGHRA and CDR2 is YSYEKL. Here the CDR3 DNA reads TGCGCCAGCAGCCTCCTAGACAGGGCCCCCCATGAGCAGTTCTTC. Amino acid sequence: CASSLLDRAPHEQFF.

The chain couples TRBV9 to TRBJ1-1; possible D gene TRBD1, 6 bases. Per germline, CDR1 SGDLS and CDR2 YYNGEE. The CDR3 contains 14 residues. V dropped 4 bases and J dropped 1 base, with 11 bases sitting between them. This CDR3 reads CASSTGQPNTEAFF. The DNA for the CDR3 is TGTGCCAGCAGCACCGGACAGCCGAACACTGAAGCTTTCTTT.

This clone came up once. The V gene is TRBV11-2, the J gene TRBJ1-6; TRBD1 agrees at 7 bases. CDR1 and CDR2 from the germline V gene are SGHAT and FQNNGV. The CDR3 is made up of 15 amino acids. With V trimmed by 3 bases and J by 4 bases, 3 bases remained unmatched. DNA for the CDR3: TGTGCCAGCAGCTTGGTACAGGGGTATAATTCACCCCTCCACTTT. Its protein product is CASSLVQGYNSPLHF.

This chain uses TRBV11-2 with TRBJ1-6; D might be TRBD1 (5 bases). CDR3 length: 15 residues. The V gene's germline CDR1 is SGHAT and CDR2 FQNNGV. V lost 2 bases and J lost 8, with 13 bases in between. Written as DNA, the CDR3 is TGTGCCAGCAGCTTATTGAACAGGTGGGATTCACCCCTCCACTTT. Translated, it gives CASSLLNRWDSPLHF.

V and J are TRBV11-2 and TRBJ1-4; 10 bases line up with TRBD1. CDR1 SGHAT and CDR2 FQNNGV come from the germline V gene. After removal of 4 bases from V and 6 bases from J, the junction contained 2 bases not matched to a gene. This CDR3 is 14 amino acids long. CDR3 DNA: TGTGCCAGCAGCTCGGGACAGGGGTATGAAAAACTGTTTTTT. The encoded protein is CASSSGQGYEKLFF.

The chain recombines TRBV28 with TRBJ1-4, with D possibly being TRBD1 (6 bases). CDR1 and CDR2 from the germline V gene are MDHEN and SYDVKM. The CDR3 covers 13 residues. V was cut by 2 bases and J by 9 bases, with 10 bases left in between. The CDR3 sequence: CASSLPGVKKLFF. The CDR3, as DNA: TGTGCCAGCAGTTTACCAGGGGTAAAAAAACTGTTTTTT. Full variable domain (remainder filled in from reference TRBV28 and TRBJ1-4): DVKVTQSSRYLVKRTGEKVFLECVQDMDHENMFWYRQDPGLGLRLIYFSYDVKMKEKGDIPEGYSVSREKKERFSLILESASTNQTSMYLCASSLPGVKKLFFGSGTQLSVL.